In this sample, the clone carrying this TCR beta chain turned up a few times. Its specificity is unknown. Germline CDR1 SQVTM, CDR2 ANQGSEA. The CDR3 has 11 residues. V was pared by 2 bases and J by 3 bases, with 4 bases between. TCRdb keeps only in-frame clones here, not all; method: immunoSEQ multiplex PCR. The sample consists of about 100,000 clones, approximately 90% of them appearing once. The data were obtained in a study of T cell responses to AZD1222 COVID-19 vaccine. Whole-study results and caveats: White British people made up most donors, females outnumbered males, and clonal diversity was possibly underestimated. Variant regions that are unmutated are reportedly the target of nearly half of spike-specific TCRs. Seropositivity was recorded at baseline in only 5 or 6 AZD1222 recipients.

The sample was peripheral blood, taken on day 0 of AZD1222 vaccination. J is TRBJ1-2 and V is TRBV29-1, with D hard to call. This clonotype was obtained from an adult in good health. CDR3 amino acids: CSVEYDYGYTF. DNA of the CDR3: TGCAGCGTTGAATATGACTATGGCTACACCTTC.